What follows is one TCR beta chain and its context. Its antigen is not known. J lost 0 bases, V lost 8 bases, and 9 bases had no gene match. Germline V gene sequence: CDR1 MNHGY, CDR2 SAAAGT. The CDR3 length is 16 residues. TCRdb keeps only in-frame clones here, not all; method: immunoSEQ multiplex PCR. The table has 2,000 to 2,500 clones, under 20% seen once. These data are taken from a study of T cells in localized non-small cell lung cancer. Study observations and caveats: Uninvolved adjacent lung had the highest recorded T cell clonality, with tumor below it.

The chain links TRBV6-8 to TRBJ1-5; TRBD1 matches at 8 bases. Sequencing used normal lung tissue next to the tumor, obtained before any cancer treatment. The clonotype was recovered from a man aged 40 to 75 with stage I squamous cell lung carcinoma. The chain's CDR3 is CASGQTGGYSNQPQHF. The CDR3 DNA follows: TGTGCCAGCGGCCAAACAGGGGGATATAGCAATCAGCCCCAGCATTTT.